The 17 T cell receptor beta chains below all came from one sample that was sequenced in a study of blood T cell repertoires in COVID-19. The repertoire was sequenced with immunoSEQ multiplex PCR; TCRdb's copy has only in-frame clones and lacks some. This table has some 42,000 clones, roughly 90% appearing once. The sample comprised peripheral blood. Every receptor here comes from a human donor in a cohort sampled during active COVID-19.

The chain carries TRBV5-5 and TRBJ1-5; D is undetermined. Germline lookup yields CDR1 SGHKS and CDR2 YYEKEE (reference sequence). The CDR3 sequence is 13 residues long. Trimming took 5 bases from V and 5 from J, leaving 11 bases between them. CDR3 residues: CASSSIADQPQHF. CDR3 DNA sequence: TGTGCCAGCAGTTCTATTGCTGATCAGCCCCAGCATTTT. Supplemented by reference TRBV5-5 and TRBJ1-5, the full variable domain reads DAGVTQSPTHLIKTRGQQVTLRCSPISGHKSVSWYQQVLGQGPQFIFQYYEKEERGRGNFPDRFSARQFPNYSSELNVNALLLGDSALYLCASSSIADQPQHFGDGTRLSIL.

The chain is built from TRBV6-1 and TRBJ1-1, with 10 bases that match TRBD1. The V and J ends lost 2 bases and 1 base, in that order; junction bases with no gene match: 7. CDR1 and CDR2 (germline): MNHNS, SASEGT. The CDR3 contains 17 residues. The CDR3 nucleotides read TGTGCCAGCAGTGAAAGGGGACAGGGGCGTAGGAACACTGAAGCTTTCTTT. This translates into CASSERGQGRRNTEAFF.

The chain employs TRBV4-3 and TRBJ1-6, with D possibly being TRBD1 (5 bases). V dropped 1 base and J dropped 7 bases, with 5 bases sitting between them. Germline V CDR1 and CDR2: LGHNA, YSLEER. The CDR3 is made up of 13 amino acids. The CDR3 reads CASSQAGNSPLHF. The CDR3, as DNA: TGCGCCAGCAGCCAAGCAGGGAATTCACCCCTCCACTTT.

The chain has TRBV4-3 and TRBJ1-1; D is possibly TRBD1 (5 bases). The length of the CDR3 is 15 residues. V lost 0 bases to trimming and J lost 1 base, with 9 bases between them. CDR1 is LGHNA, CDR2 YSLEER, per germline. In DNA form, the CDR3 reads TGCGCCAGCAGCCAAGATGGGGGGGGGAACACTGAAGCTTTCTTT. It is translated as CASSQDGGGNTEAFF.

The chain couples TRBV27 to TRBJ1-2; 8 bases fit TRBD1. This CDR3 spans 17 amino acids. Looked up from germline, CDR1 is MNHEY and CDR2 is SMNVEV (reference sequence). With V trimmed by 6 bases and J by 6 bases, 18 bases remained unmatched. Here the CDR3 DNA reads TGTGCCAGCAGCCCACAGGGGCAGGGGGCCGGCGTTCATGGCTACACCTTC. Residues: CASSPQGQGAGVHGYTF.

This clone turned up a few times. The J gene is TRBJ2-7, the V gene TRBV7-9; D gene uncertain. In germline, CDR1 is SEHNR, CDR2 FQNEAQ (reference sequence). The CDR3 extends over 13 amino acids. Trimming pared 5 bases from V and 4 bases from J, leaving 12 bases between. CDR3 loop: CASSPPLAYEQYF. CDR3 in DNA: TGTGCCAGCAGCCCGCCTCTGGCTTACGAGCAGTACTTC.

This clone has a single count. This sequence joins TRBV2 and TRBJ1-3; 7 bases match TRBD1. V gave up 3 bases and J gave up 3 bases; unmatched junction bases: 5. This CDR3 comprises 15 residues. The germline V gene encodes CDR1 SNHLY and CDR2 FYNNEI. The CDR3 sequence is CASSDGRGFGNTIYF. In DNA, the CDR3 is TGTGCCAGCAGTGACGGCAGGGGGTTTGGAAACACCATATATTTT.

The chain links TRBV27 to TRBJ1-6; 8 bases map to TRBD1. CDR1 is MNHEY, CDR2 SMNVEV, per germline (reference sequence). There are 14 residues in the CDR3. After removal of 3 bases from V and 10 bases from J, the junction contained 5 bases not matched to a gene. The DNA for the CDR3 is TGTGCCAGCAGTTTCGACAGGGGCCCCTCACCCCTCCACTTT. It yields the protein CASSFDRGPSPLHF.

This clone showed up just once. The chain employs TRBV4-3 and TRBJ1-2; 9 bases agree with TRBD1. Germline V gene lookup returns CDR1 LGHNA and CDR2 YSLEER. Trimming removed 0 bases from V and 7 bases from J; junction bases left unmatched: 21. The CDR3 contains 20 residues. The CDR3: CASSQDGVGDRDLRGGGYTF. The CDR3 coding sequence is TGCGCCAGCAGCCAAGATGGTGTGGGGGACAGGGACCTCCGAGGGGGTGGCTACACCTTC.

The chain carries TRBV18 and TRBJ1-4; 7 positions agree with TRBD1. V shed 3 bases and J 5 bases; nucleotides not matched to a gene: 6. The CDR3 is 15 residues long. Germline V gives CDR1 KGHSH, CDR2 LQKENI. The CDR3 reads CASSPPGQRNEKLFF. The DNA of the CDR3 is TGTGCCAGCTCACCTCCGGGACAGAGGAATGAAAAACTGTTTTTT.

The V gene is TRBV28, the J gene TRBJ1-2; D gene uncertain. The CDR3 has 12 amino acids. From germline, CDR1 is MDHEN and CDR2 SYDVKM. V was shortened by 7 bases and J by 7 bases, with 13 bases between the two germline ends. In DNA form, the CDR3 reads TGTGCCAGCATTGCGACCAGCGGTGGCTACACCTTC. This encodes CASIATSGGYTF.

The gene calls are TRBV25-1 and TRBJ2-6, with a weak D call TRBD2 (6 bases). This CDR3 region has 15 residues. Trimming removed 1 base from V and 3 bases from J, with 7 bases in between. The germline V gene has CDR1 MGHDK and CDR2 SYGVNS. Here the CDR3 reads CASSEWGDGANVLTF. The CDR3 region has the DNA TGTGCCAGCAGTGAATGGGGGGATGGGGCCAACGTCCTGACTTTC.

This clone was recorded only once. This chain joins TRBV4-3 and TRBJ1-1; D possibly corresponds to TRBD1 (6 bases). V was clipped by 4 bases and J by 4 bases, with 16 bases between them. CDR1 LGHNA and CDR2 YSLEER come from the germline V gene. The CDR3 has 15 amino acids. The CDR3: CASSLVGGGRTEAFF. DNA of the CDR3: TGCGCCAGCAGCCTGGTTGGGGGGGGGCGCACTGAAGCTTTCTTT.

The chain employs TRBV7-2 and TRBJ1-2; 9 nucleotides match TRBD1. The ends lost 6 bases at V and 4 bases at J; junction bases unmatched: 9. Germline lookup yields CDR1 SGHTA and CDR2 FQGNSA. This CDR3 has 15 residues. The CDR3 here is CASRPAGQGAYGYTF. In DNA form, the CDR3 reads TGTGCCAGCAGACCCGCGGGACAGGGTGCCTATGGCTACACCTTC. Full variable domain (rest looked up from reference TRBV7-2 and TRBJ1-2): GAGVSQSPSNKVTEKGKDVELRCDPISGHTALYWYRQSLGQGLEFLIYFQGNSAPDKSGLPSDRFSAERTGGSVSTLTIQRTQQEDSAVYLCASRPAGQGAYGYTFGSGTRLTVV.

This clone was seen a few times. The chain couples TRBV15 to TRBJ1-4, with TRBD1 matching over 12 bases. CDR1 is LNHNV and CDR2 is YYDKDF in the germline V gene (reference sequence). The CDR3 runs to 18 residues. V gave up 8 bases and J gave up 5 bases; unmatched junction bases: 15. The CDR3 DNA reads as TGTGCCACCTTGGCAGGAAGGGACAGGGGGCGCGAGAATGAAAAACTGTTTTTT. Protein sequence: CATLAGRDRGRENEKLFF.

The chain uses TRBV5-1 and TRBJ1-2; 10 nucleotides line up with TRBD1. Trimming cost V 1 base and J 8 bases; bases outside gene matches: 5. The CDR3 covers 14 residues. Germline V lookup: CDR1 SGHRS, CDR2 YFSETQ. Here the CDR3 reads CASSLPDRGQGYTF. CDR3 coding DNA: TGCGCCAGCAGCTTGCCCGACAGGGGGCAAGGCTACACCTTC.

The CDR3 spells CASSSTGGSYGYTF. CDR3 DNA: TGCGCCAGCAGCTCAACAGGGGGCAGCTATGGCTACACCTTC. The V call is TRBV5-1, the J call TRBJ1-2, with TRBD1 matching over 9 bases. This CDR3 is built from 14 residues. Germline V gene data show CDR1 as SGHRS and CDR2 as YFSETQ. V lost 3 bases and J lost 4; bases outside the gene matches: 4.